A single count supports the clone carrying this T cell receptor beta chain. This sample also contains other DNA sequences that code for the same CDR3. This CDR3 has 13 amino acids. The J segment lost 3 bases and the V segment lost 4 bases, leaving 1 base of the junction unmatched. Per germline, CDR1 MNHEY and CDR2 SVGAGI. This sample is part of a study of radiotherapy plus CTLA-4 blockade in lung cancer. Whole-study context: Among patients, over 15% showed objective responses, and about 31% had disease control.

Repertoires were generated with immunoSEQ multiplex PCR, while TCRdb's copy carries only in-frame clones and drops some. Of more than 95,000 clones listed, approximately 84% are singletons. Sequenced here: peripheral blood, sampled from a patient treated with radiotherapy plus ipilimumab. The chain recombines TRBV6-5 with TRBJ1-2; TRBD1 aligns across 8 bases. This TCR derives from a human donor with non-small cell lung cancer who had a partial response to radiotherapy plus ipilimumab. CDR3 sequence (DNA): TGTGCCAGCAGTTTGACAGGGGACTATGGCTACACCTTC. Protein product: CASSLTGDYGYTF.